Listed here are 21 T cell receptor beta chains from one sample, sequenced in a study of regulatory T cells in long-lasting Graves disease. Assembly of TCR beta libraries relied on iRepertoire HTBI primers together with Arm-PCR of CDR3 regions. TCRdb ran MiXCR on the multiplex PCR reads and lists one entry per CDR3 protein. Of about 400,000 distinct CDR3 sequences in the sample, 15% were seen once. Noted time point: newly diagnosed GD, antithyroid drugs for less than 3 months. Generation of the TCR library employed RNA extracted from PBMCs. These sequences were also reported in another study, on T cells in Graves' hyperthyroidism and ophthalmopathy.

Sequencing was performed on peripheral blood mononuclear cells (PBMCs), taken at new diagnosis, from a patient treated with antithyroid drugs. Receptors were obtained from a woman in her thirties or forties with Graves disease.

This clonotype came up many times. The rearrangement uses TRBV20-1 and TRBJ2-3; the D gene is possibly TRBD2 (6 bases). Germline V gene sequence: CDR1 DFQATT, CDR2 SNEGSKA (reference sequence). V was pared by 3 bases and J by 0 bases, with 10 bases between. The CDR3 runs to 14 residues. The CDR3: CSARTRRSTDTQYF. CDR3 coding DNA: TGCAGTGCTAGGACTAGAAGAAGCACAGATACGCAGTATTTT.

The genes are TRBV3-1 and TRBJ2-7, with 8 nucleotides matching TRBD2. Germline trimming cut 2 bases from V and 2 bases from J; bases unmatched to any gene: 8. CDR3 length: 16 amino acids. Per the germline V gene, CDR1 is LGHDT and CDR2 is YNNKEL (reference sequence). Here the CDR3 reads CASSQRASGRTYEQYF. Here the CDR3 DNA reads TGTGCCAGCAGCCAAAGGGCTAGCGGGCGAACCTACGAGCAGTACTTC.

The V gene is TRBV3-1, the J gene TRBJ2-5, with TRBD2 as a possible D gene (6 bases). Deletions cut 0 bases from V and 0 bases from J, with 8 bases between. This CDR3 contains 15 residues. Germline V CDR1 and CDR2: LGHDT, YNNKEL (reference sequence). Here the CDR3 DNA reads TGTGCCAGCAGCCAAGATATAGCGGACCAAGAGACCCAGTACTTC. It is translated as CASSQDIADQETQYF.

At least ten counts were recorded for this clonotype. The CDR3 DNA is TGTGCCAGCATAGGGGACGTCCTCTACGAGCAGTACTTC. Translated: CASIGDVLYEQYF. J is TRBJ2-7 and V is TRBV28, with D possibly called TRBD1 or TRBD2 (5 bases each). V gave up 7 bases and J gave up 3 bases, with 13 bases separating them. Germline V gene sequence: CDR1 MDHEN, CDR2 SYDVKM. This CDR3 has 13 amino acids.

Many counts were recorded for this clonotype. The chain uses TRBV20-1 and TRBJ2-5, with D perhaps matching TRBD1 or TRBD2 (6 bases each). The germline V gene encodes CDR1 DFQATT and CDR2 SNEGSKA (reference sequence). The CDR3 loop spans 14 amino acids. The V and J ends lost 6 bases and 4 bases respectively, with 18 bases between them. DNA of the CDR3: TGCAGTGCCGGAGGGGGGCAAGTGGTAGAGACCCAGTACTTC. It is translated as CSAGGGQVVETQYF.

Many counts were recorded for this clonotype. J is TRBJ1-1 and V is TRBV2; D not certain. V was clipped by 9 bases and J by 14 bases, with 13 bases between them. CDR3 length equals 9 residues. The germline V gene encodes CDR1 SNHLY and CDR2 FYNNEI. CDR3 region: CASGRGWFF. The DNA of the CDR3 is TGTGCCAGTGGGCGAGGGTGGTTCTTT.

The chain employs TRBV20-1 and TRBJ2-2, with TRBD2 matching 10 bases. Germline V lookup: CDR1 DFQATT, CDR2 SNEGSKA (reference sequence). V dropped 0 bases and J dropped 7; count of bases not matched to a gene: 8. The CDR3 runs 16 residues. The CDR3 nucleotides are TGCAGTGCTAGAGATCTCATTAGCGGGAGGTTCGGGGAGCTGTTTTTT. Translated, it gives CSARDLISGRFGELFF.

The DNA for the CDR3 is TGTGCCAGCAGTGACCCGAGTAGGACAGCTAACTATGGCTACACCTTC. The encoded protein is CASSDPSRTANYGYTF. The gene calls are TRBV25-1 and TRBJ1-2; D perhaps matches TRBD1 (6 bases). The CDR3 extends over 16 amino acids. Germline V lookup: CDR1 MGHDK, CDR2 SYGVNS. V was trimmed by 3 bases and J by 0 bases, leaving 14 bases between them.

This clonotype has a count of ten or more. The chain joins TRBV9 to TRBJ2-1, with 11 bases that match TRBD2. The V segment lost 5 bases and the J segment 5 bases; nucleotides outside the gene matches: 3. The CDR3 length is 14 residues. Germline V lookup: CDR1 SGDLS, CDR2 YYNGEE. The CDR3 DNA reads TGTGCCAGCAGTGTGACTAGCGGGAACAATGAGCAGTTCTTC. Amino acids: CASSVTSGNNEQFF.

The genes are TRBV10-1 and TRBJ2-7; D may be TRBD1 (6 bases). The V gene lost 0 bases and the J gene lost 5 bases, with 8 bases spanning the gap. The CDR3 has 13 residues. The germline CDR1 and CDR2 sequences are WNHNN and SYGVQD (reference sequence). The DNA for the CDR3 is TGCGCCAGCAGTGAGTCCCCAGGGGACGAGCAGTACTTC. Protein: CASSESPGDEQYF.

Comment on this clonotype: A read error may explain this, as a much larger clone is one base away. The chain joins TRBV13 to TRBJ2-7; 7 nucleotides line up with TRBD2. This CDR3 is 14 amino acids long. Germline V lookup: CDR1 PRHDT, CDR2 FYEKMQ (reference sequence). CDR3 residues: CASSSRGRDYEQCF. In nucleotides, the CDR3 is TGTGCCAGCAGCTCTAGGGGCCGGGACTACGAGCAGTGCTTC.

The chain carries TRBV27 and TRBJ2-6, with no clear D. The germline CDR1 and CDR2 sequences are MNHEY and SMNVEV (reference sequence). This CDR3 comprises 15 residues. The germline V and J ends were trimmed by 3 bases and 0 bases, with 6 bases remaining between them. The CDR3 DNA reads TGTGCCAGCAGTTTCCAATCCTCTGGGGCCAACGTCCTGACTTTC. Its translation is CASSFQSSGANVLTF.

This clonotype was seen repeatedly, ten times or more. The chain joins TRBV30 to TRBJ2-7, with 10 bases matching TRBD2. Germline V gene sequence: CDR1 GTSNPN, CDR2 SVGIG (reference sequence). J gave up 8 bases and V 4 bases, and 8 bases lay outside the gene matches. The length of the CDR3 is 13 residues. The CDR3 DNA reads TGTGCCTGGACTTCTAGCGGGAGTGTCAAGCAGTACTTC. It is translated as CAWTSSGSVKQYF.

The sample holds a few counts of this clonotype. The CDR3 nucleotides read TGTGCCAGTAGTATCGGGGGAGGACAGCCCCAGCATTTT. It codes for CASSIGGGQPQHF. The chain combines TRBV19 with TRBJ1-5; perhaps TRBD1 as D (5 bases). In germline, CDR1 is LNHDA, CDR2 SQIVND (reference sequence). CDR3 length equals 13 residues. Trimming took 3 bases from V and 7 from J, leaving 10 bases between them.

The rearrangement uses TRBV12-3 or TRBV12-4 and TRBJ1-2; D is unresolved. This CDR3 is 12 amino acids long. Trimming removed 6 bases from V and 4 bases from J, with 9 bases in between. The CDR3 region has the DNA TGTGCCAGCAGACATCCTCTCTATGGCTACACCTTC. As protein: CASRHPLYGYTF.

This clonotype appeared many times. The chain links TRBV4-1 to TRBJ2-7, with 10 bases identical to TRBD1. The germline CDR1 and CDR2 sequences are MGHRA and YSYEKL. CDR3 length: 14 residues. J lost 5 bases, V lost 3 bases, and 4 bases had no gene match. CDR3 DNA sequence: TGCGCCAGCAGCCAGAGACAGGGGGCCAACGAGCAGTACTTC. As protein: CASSQRQGANEQYF.

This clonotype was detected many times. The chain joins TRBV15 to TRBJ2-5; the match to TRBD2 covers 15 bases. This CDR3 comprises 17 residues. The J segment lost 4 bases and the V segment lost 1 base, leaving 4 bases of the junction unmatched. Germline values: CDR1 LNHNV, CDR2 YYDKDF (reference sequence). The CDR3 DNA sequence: TGTGCCACCAGCAGAGGAGGGACTAGCGGGAGGCGAGAGACCCAGTACTTC. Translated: CATSRGGTSGRRETQYF.

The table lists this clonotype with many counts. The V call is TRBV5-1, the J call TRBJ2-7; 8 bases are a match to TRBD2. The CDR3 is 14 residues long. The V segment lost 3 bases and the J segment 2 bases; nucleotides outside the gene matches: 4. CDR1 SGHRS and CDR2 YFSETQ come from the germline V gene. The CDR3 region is CASSWSGGAYEQYF. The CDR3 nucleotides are TGCGCCAGCAGCTGGTCCGGGGGGGCCTACGAGCAGTACTTC. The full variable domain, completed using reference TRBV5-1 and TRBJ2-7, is KAGVTQTPRYLIKTRGQQVTLSCSPISGHRSVSWYQQTPGQGLQFLFEYFSETQRNKGNFPGRFSGRQFSNSRSEMNVSTLELGDSALYLCASSWSGGAYEQYFGPGTRLTVT.

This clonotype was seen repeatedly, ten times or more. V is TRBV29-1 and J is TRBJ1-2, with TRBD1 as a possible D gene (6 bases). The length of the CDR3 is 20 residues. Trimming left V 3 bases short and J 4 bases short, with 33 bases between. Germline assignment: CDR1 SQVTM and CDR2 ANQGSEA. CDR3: CSVDDVTPRGQGQVLYGYTF. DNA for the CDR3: TGCAGCGTTGATGATGTGACTCCACGGGGGCAGGGGCAGGTTCTCTATGGCTACACCTTC.

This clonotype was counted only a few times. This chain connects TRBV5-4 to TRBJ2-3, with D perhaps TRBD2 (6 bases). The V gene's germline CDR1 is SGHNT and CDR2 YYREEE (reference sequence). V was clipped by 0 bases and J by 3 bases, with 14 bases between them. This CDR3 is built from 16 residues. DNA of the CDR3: TGTGCCAGCAGCTTGGAGGCGGGAAAAGTAACAGATACGCAGTATTTT. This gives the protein CASSLEAGKVTDTQYF. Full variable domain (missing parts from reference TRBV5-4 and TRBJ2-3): ETGVTQSPTHLIKTRGQQVTLRCSSQSGHNTVSWYQQALGQGPQFIFQYYREEENGRGNFPPRFSGLQFPNYSSELNVNALELDDSALYLCASSLEAGKVTDTQYFGPGTRLTVL.

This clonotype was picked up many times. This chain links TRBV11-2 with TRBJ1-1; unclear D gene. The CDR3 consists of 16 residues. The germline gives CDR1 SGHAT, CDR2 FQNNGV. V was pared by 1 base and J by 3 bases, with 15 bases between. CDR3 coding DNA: TGTGCCAGCAGCTTAGCGCGTTTCACGAGGGACACTGAAGCTTTCTTT. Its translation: CASSLARFTRDTEAFF.